Following are 13 T cell receptor beta chains from one sample sequenced in a study of T cell changes during pregnancy in multiple sclerosis. This table comes from immunoSEQ multiplex PCR, and its TCRdb copy is limited to in-frame clones, with some not included. The table shows tens of thousands of clones, with roughly 90% occurring only once. This specimen consisted of peripheral blood, obtained after pregnancy. Receptors were obtained from a female donor in good health, enrolled as a control in a pregnancy study.

This chain connects TRBV9 to TRBJ2-1, with 9 bases that match TRBD2. This CDR3 has 15 residues. Losses at the gene ends were 6 bases for V and 6 bases for J; bases not matched to a gene: 10. CDR1 is SGDLS, CDR2 YYNGEE, per germline. Here the CDR3 DNA reads TGTGCCAGCATCAAAACCGGCGGGAGGGCCAATGAGCAGTTCTTC. Amino acids: CASIKTGGRANEQFF. Together with reference TRBV9 and TRBJ2-1, the CDR3 gives the full variable domain: DSGVTQTPKHLITATGQRVTLRCSPRSGDLSVYWYQQSLDQGLQFLIQYYNGEERAKGNILERFSAQQFPDLHSELNLSSLELGDSALYFCASIKTGGRANEQFFGPGTRLTVL.

A few counts support this clone. This chain connects TRBV11-2 to TRBJ2-1; TRBD1 is a possible D gene (7 bases). The CDR3 length is 12 residues. From germline, CDR1 is SGHAT and CDR2 FQNNGV. Deletions cut 5 bases from V and 10 bases from J, with 12 bases between. The CDR3 sequence: CASSQGGWEQFF. In nucleotides, the CDR3 is TGTGCCAGCAGCCAGGGGGGTTGGGAGCAGTTCTTC.

The chain links TRBV5-6 to TRBJ1-2; D unclear. This CDR3 spans 14 amino acids. Trimming pared 0 bases from V and 3 bases from J, leaving 9 bases between. The V gene's germline CDR1 is SGHDT and CDR2 YYEEEE. The CDR3 protein is CASSLAGKDYGYTF. CDR3 in DNA: TGTGCCAGCAGCTTGGCCGGGAAGGACTATGGCTACACCTTC.

V is TRBV19 and J is TRBJ2-2, with 11 bases matching TRBD1. This CDR3 spans 19 amino acids. Germline CDR1 LNHDA, CDR2 SQIVND (reference sequence). V shed 7 bases and J 5 bases; nucleotides not matched to a gene: 18. As DNA, the CDR3 is TGTGCCAGTACCCTTTTTACGATTTCGGACAGGGGGCAGACCGGGGAGCTGTTTTTT. Its protein product is CASTLFTISDRGQTGELFF.

V usage is TRBV2 and J usage is TRBJ2-5; TRBD1 matches 7 bases. This CDR3 contains 13 residues. The J segment lost 5 bases and the V segment lost 11 bases, leaving 11 bases of the junction unmatched. CDR1 is SNHLY and CDR2 is FYNNEI in the germline V gene. DNA for the CDR3: TGTGCCGGGGGCCAGGGGGTTAGGGAGACCCAGTACTTC. This translates into CAGGQGVRETQYF. The whole variable domain, filled in from reference TRBV2 and TRBJ2-5, reads EPEVTQTPSHQVTQMGQEVILRCVPISNHLYFYWYRQILGQKVEFLVSFYNNEISEKSEIFDDQFSVERPDGSNFTLKIRSTKLEDSAMYFCAGGQGVRETQYFGPGTRLLVL.

This rearrangement joins TRBV5-4 to TRBJ2-7; 9 bases are shared with TRBD2. The length of the CDR3 is 14 residues. After removal of 0 bases from V and 4 bases from J, the junction contained 2 bases not matched to a gene. CDR1 and CDR2 (germline): SGHNT, YYREEE (reference sequence). The CDR3 DNA reads as TGTGCCAGCAGCTTGGGGACTAGCGATTACGAGCAGTACTTC. Its protein is CASSLGTSDYEQYF.

The chain carries TRBV7-9 and TRBJ1-1; no definite D call. This CDR3 has 12 residues. Germline V CDR1 and CDR2: SEHNR, FQNEAQ (reference sequence). Deletions cut 3 bases from V and 6 bases from J, with 8 bases between. The CDR3 bases are TGTGCCAGCAGCTTTGGGCAGGCTGAAGCTTTCTTT. It encodes CASSFGQAEAFF.

The chain uses TRBV30 and TRBJ2-5; D is perhaps TRBD2 (7 bases). Looked up from germline, CDR1 is GTSNPN and CDR2 is SVGIG (reference sequence). V was clipped by 0 bases and J by 4 bases, with 15 bases between them. This CDR3 has 15 residues. Written as DNA, the CDR3 is TGTGCCTGGAGTGTAGGGGGGGCGCGGGGAGAGACCCAGTACTTC. It translates to CAWSVGGARGETQYF.

The rearrangement joins TRBV2 to TRBJ2-1, with D perhaps TRBD2 (5 bases). Germline V gene data show CDR1 as SNHLY and CDR2 as FYNNEI. The CDR3 extends over 12 amino acids. V gave up 1 base and J gave up 12 bases, with 10 bases separating them. The CDR3 protein is CASSEVASWQFF. The CDR3 coding sequence is TGTGCCAGCAGTGAAGTGGCTAGCTGGCAGTTCTTC.

The chain combines TRBV6-6 with TRBJ1-2; TRBD1 aligns across 10 bases. The germline V gene encodes CDR1 MNHNY and CDR2 SVGAGI (reference sequence). The CDR3 is 15 residues long. J lost 8 bases, V lost 5 bases, and 11 bases had no gene match. CDR3 nucleotide sequence: TGTGCCAGCAGTGACTTACCGGACAGGGGGGACGGCTACACCTTC. Encoded protein: CASSDLPDRGDGYTF.

The rearrangement uses TRBV18 and TRBJ1-5; D unclear. V lost 5 bases and J lost 5, with 19 bases in between. Germline assignment: CDR1 KGHSH and CDR2 LQKENI. The CDR3 covers 16 residues. In DNA form, the CDR3 reads TGTGCCAGCTCAAGGCAAGAACGACTAGCAGATCAGCCCCAGCATTTT. It yields the protein CASSRQERLADQPQHF.

J is TRBJ2-7 and V is TRBV19; 10 bases line up with TRBD1. The V and J ends lost 6 bases and 7 bases, in that order; junction bases with no gene match: 6. CDR1 and CDR2 (germline): LNHDA, SQIVND (reference sequence). This CDR3 has 13 residues. This CDR3 reads CASRTGQGREQYF. The CDR3 nucleotides read TGTGCCAGTAGAACGGGACAGGGGAGGGAGCAGTACTTC.

This clone was seen just once. The chain couples TRBV6-1 to TRBJ2-7; tentative D call: TRBD2 (5 bases). V gave up 2 bases and J gave up 5 bases, with 7 bases separating them. Germline CDR1 MNHNS, CDR2 SASEGT. The CDR3 is made up of 12 amino acids. The CDR3 nucleotides read TGTGCCAGCAGTGAATTGAGGGACGAGCAGTACTTC. Its translation: CASSELRDEQYF.